The TCR beta chain described here comes from a study of T cells expressing NK-cell markers. With regard to this clonotype: Its antigen is unknown.

One entry per CDR3 protein, without DNA, is what TCRdb gives after re-calling the 5' RACE reads. The sample totals 350,000 to 450,000 distinct CDR3 sequences; its top ten clones hold about 5.2%. The CDR3 sequence is 17 residues long. The germline CDR1 and CDR2 sequences are SGHAT and FQNNGV. General study findings and limits: Similarly, these clonotypes led the CD3+CD56-NKG2C+ fraction as well in several donors.

The source is a man aged 18-75 years in good health. The sequenced sample was blood T cells: a sorted CD56 or NKG2C T cell subset, CD4+ or CD8+ T cells, or bulk PBMC T cells (not recorded which). The V and J genes are TRBV11-2 and TRBJ2-5; TCRdb's D call of TRBD2 is untestable without DNA. The CDR3 loop reads CASSSDSGNTRFETQYF.